This TCR beta chain was captured by sequencing in a study of metastatic and nonmetastatic thyroid tumors. Study details: The authors compared repertoires across blood and tumor or nodule tissue from malignant and benign thyroid patients.

There are many counts of this clone. The antigen remains unidentified. Before thyroid surgery, none of the patients had received any treatment. Original handling: A classifier of distant metastasis in papillary thyroid cancer was built from CDR3 differences (across clinicopathological groups). TCRdb re-processed the PCR reads through MiXCR. V and J calls and clone size were set by TCRdb, not the authors. Of around 25,000 clones listed, around 14% are singletons. Study-level points and caveats: Patients with malignant thyroid tumors reportedly had significantly higher TCR beta diversity than those with benign nodules, in blood and tumor.

Germline CDR1 and CDR2: KGHSH and LQKENI. The CDR3 contains 15 residues. V was clipped by 2 bases and J by 8 bases, with 15 bases between them. Sequences were obtained from blood. V usage is TRBV18 and J usage is TRBJ1-4; D perhaps matches TRBD1 (5 bases). The source of this sequence is a female donor with papillary thyroid cancer or a benign thyroid nodule (not recorded which). Some clones in this sample may be carry-over from other donors' samples. The CDR3 region has the DNA TGTGCCAGCTCACCAGGGTCAGGGTTCGGGGAAAAACTGTTTTTT. Protein product: CASSPGSGFGEKLFF.